A selection of T cell receptor beta chains follows, all from one sample in a study of blood T cell repertoires in COVID-19. Sequencing used immunoSEQ multiplex PCR; TCRdb keeps in-frame clones, though not all of them. This table holds some 320,000 clones, 65% to 90% found once. Sequencing used peripheral blood. These receptors were collected from a human donor in a cohort sampled during active COVID-19. The CDR3 runs from the conserved cysteine through the conserved F or W.

CDR3 length: 16
V gene: TRBV5-1
J gene: TRBJ1-1
CDR3 protein: CASSLGDRGVATEAFF

CDR3 length: 18
V gene: TRBV18
J gene: TRBJ2-1
CDR3 protein: CASSPRPAGGPTYNEQFF

CDR3 length: 17
V gene: TRBV18
J gene: TRBJ1-2
CDR3 protein: CASSHSGTGGMLYGYTF

CDR3 length: 13
V gene: TRBV29-1
J gene: TRBJ1-4
CDR3 protein: CSVGKNEGEKLFF

CDR3 length: 15
V gene: TRBV29-1
J gene: TRBJ2-7
CDR3 protein: CSAGLRDKSPTEQYF

CDR3 length: 12
V gene: TRBV6-5
J gene: TRBJ1-5
CDR3 protein: CASRQYNQPQHF

CDR3 length: 12
V gene: TRBV24-1
J gene: TRBJ1-4
CDR3 protein: CATSDRDEKLFF

CDR3 length: 12
V gene: TRBV19
J gene: TRBJ2-1
CDR3 protein: CASTQGRDEQFF

CDR3 length: 15
V gene: TRBV3-1/TRBV3-2
J gene: TRBJ2-2
CDR3 protein: CASSQRGQITGELFF

CDR3 length: 15
V gene: TRBV5-1
J gene: TRBJ1-2
CDR3 protein: CASSRDSGPNYGYTF

CDR3 length: 15
V gene: TRBV4-1
J gene: TRBJ2-1
CDR3 protein: CASSLGLPSYNEQFF

CDR3 length: 13
V gene: TRBV19
J gene: TRBJ1-2
CDR3 protein: CASRDSDNYGYTF

CDR3 length: 14
V gene: TRBV5-1
J gene: TRBJ1-4
CDR3 protein: CASSSQGANEKLFF

CDR3 length: 15
V gene: TRBV6-1
J gene: TRBJ2-7
CDR3 protein: CASSGPGQSSYEQYF

CDR3 length: 16
V gene: TRBV18
J gene: TRBJ1-4
CDR3 protein: CASSPRSRGLDEKLFF

CDR3 length: 15
V gene: TRBV5-6
J gene: TRBJ1-1
CDR3 protein: CASSLVDREVEQAFF

CDR3 length: 18
V gene: TRBV12-5
J gene: TRBJ1-1
CDR3 protein: CASGDGQRALGANTEAFF

CDR3 length: 13
V gene: TRBV24-1
J gene: TRBJ2-3
CDR3 protein: CATGTSLRDTQYF

CDR3 length: 14
V gene: TRBV7-3
J gene: TRBJ2-3
CDR3 protein: CASSRLAGVDTQYF

CDR3 length: 13
V gene: TRBV24-1
J gene: TRBJ2-3
CDR3 protein: CATGAGNTDTQYF

CDR3 length: 15
V gene: TRBV24-1
J gene: TRBJ2-3
CDR3 protein: CATSAGGPSTDTQYF

CDR3 length: 13
V gene: TRBV25-1
J gene: TRBJ2-4
CDR3 protein: CATMDRAKNIQYF

CDR3 length: 15
V gene: TRBV5-6
J gene: TRBJ1-5
CDR3 protein: CASTQWGVSNQPQHF

CDR3 length: 14
V gene: TRBV5-1
J gene: TRBJ2-1
CDR3 protein: CASSLTGPSNEQFF

CDR3 length: 16
V gene: TRBV3-1/TRBV3-2
J gene: TRBJ1-1
CDR3 protein: CASSQGPTGTNTEAFF

CDR3 length: 17
V gene: TRBV18
J gene: TRBJ2-4
CDR3 protein: CASSSFMAGGRENIQYF

CDR3 length: 13
V gene: TRBV18
J gene: TRBJ2-7
CDR3 protein: CASSPPYSSEQYF

CDR3 length: 15
V gene: TRBV19
J gene: TRBJ2-5
CDR3 protein: CASSTRTAGVETQYF

CDR3 length: 15
V gene: TRBV7-6
J gene: TRBJ1-4
CDR3 protein: CASSLVRATNEKLFF

CDR3 length: 16
V gene: TRBV9
J gene: TRBJ2-3
CDR3 protein: CASSREGGLSTDTQYF

CDR3 length: 13
V gene: TRBV19
J gene: TRBJ1-3
CDR3 protein: CASSTGTGNTIYF

CDR3 length: 13
V gene: TRBV6-5
J gene: TRBJ1-2
CDR3 protein: CASSRTGPSGYTF

CDR3 length: 14
V gene: TRBV7-9
J gene: TRBJ2-7
CDR3 protein: CASSRPGQLYEQYF

CDR3 length: 14
V gene: TRBV18
J gene: TRBJ1-1
CDR3 protein: CASSPRTENTEAFF

CDR3 length: 13
V gene: TRBV12-5
J gene: TRBJ1-1
CDR3 protein: CASGIEANTEAFF

CDR3 length: 14
V gene: TRBV5-4
J gene: TRBJ2-5
CDR3 protein: CASTQGAQEETQYF

CDR3 length: 15
V gene: TRBV7-9
J gene: TRBJ2-3
CDR3 protein: CASSSSGGPTDTQYF

CDR3 length: 14
V gene: TRBV27
J gene: TRBJ1-1
CDR3 protein: CASSFFGAGTEAFF

CDR3 length: 12
V gene: TRBV18
J gene: TRBJ1-2
CDR3 protein: CASSPGSRGYTF

CDR3 length: 13
V gene: TRBV11-2
J gene: TRBJ2-7
CDR3 protein: CASSLVTLDEQYF

CDR3 length: 15
V gene: TRBV7-2
J gene: TRBJ1-6
CDR3 protein: CASSLGGARISPLHF